Listed here are 11 T cell receptor beta chains from one sample, sequenced in a study of control samples from healthy donors and cancer patients. TCRdb's copy holds only in-frame clones and misses some; the assay was immunoSEQ multiplex PCR. The table has 85,000 to 95,000 clones, approximately 82% seen once. The sequenced sample consisted of blood. The receptors originated from a woman aged 60-75 years in good health.

The chain recombines TRBV6-2 or TRBV6-3 with TRBJ2-2, with 7 bases identical to TRBD1. CDR1 is MNHEY, CDR2 SVGEGT, per germline. The V segment lost 2 bases and the J segment 1 base; nucleotides outside the gene matches: 13. The CDR3 is 19 residues long. The CDR3: CASSYPPLSRGLNTGELFF. CDR3 nucleotides: TGTGCCAGCAGTTACCCCCCTTTATCCAGGGGGTTGAACACCGGGGAGCTGTTTTTT.

The chain employs TRBV28 and TRBJ2-7, with 7 bases aligning to TRBD2. In germline, CDR1 is MDHEN, CDR2 SYDVKM. The CDR3 covers 13 residues. V shed 11 bases, J shed 1 base, and the junction held 8 bases outside the gene matches. This CDR3 is CASLSGTSYEQYF. Here the CDR3 DNA reads TGTGCCTCCTTAAGCGGGACTTCCTACGAGCAGTACTTC.

Here the CDR3 reads CASTSDTTYEQYF. The CDR3 DNA sequence: TGTGCCAGCACTTCGGACACTACCTACGAGCAGTACTTC. J is TRBJ2-7 and V is TRBV6-5, with D perhaps TRBD1 (5 bases). The CDR3 is made up of 13 amino acids. Trimming removed 7 bases from V and 2 bases from J, with 12 bases in between. Germline V lookup: CDR1 MNHEY, CDR2 SVGAGI.

The J gene is TRBJ1-2, the V gene TRBV6-6; D is ambiguous. Germline CDR1 and CDR2: MNHNY and SVGAGI (reference sequence). This CDR3 has 15 amino acids. The V gene lost 3 bases and the J gene lost 8 bases, with 19 bases spanning the gap. DNA for the CDR3: TGTGCCAGCAGTTATTCCCCTCCCAGGCCGGAAGGCTACACCTTC. Protein product: CASSYSPPRPEGYTF.

The rearrangement links TRBV10-1 to TRBJ1-1; D ambiguous. This CDR3 comprises 13 residues. Germline assignment: CDR1 WNHNN and CDR2 SYGVQD (reference sequence). V shed 5 bases and J shed 1 base, with 8 bases lying between them. The CDR3 bases are TGCGCCAGCAGTCAGCTAAGGAACACTGAAGCTTTCTTT. Protein: CASSQLRNTEAFF.

This chain links TRBV19 with TRBJ1-5; 8 bases are a match to TRBD1. From germline, CDR1 is LNHDA and CDR2 SQIVND (reference sequence). The CDR3 extends over 14 amino acids. V dropped 6 bases and J dropped 4; count of bases not matched to a gene: 5. This CDR3 is CASSTGQGNQPQHF. In nucleotides, the CDR3 is TGTGCCAGTAGCACCGGACAGGGTAATCAGCCCCAGCATTTT.

V gene TRBV2 combines with J gene TRBJ1-2; TRBD1 matches at 9 bases. Looked up from germline, CDR1 is SNHLY and CDR2 is FYNNEI. With V trimmed by 7 bases and J by 6 bases, 12 bases remained unmatched. This CDR3 region has 15 residues. The CDR3 sequence is CASIGQGLSSHGYTF. The CDR3 DNA sequence: TGTGCCAGCATAGGACAGGGGCTGTCGAGTCATGGCTACACCTTC.

This clone was counted ten times or more. This rearrangement joins TRBV28 to TRBJ1-1; no reliable D call. Germline V CDR1 and CDR2: MDHEN, SYDVKM. The CDR3 runs 12 residues. Trimming stripped 7 bases from V and 3 bases from J, with 9 bases between. This CDR3 is CASNIPYTEAFF. The CDR3 DNA reads TGTGCCAGCAACATCCCTTACACTGAAGCTTTCTTT.

The chain joins TRBV7-8 to TRBJ2-5; 15 bases line up with TRBD2. The CDR3 has 18 residues. The V gene's germline CDR1 is SGHVS and CDR2 FQNEAQ. The V and J ends lost 6 bases and 4 bases, in that order; junction bases with no gene match: 12. CDR3 loop: CASSLGLAGGAYGETQYF. As DNA, the CDR3 is TGTGCCAGCAGTTTGGGACTAGCGGGGGGTGCCTACGGAGAGACCCAGTACTTC.

J is TRBJ1-5 and V is TRBV5-1; TRBD1 agrees at 7 bases. Germline V gene data show CDR1 as SGHRS and CDR2 as YFSETQ. The CDR3 extends over 13 amino acids. With V trimmed by 3 bases and J by 4 bases, 1 base remained unmatched. This CDR3 reads CASSYRGNQPQHF. The CDR3 nucleotides are TGCGCCAGCAGCTACAGGGGAAATCAGCCCCAGCATTTT.

The CDR3 region has the DNA TGTGCCAGCAGCTTTGAGTTCTACGAGCAGTACTTC. This sequence encodes CASSFEFYEQYF. The chain has TRBV7-9 and TRBJ2-7, with D uncertain. CDR1 and CDR2 from the germline V gene are SEHNR and FQNEAQ (reference sequence). There are 12 residues in the CDR3. V lost 3 bases and J 3 bases, leaving 6 bases between the germline ends.